The 6 T cell receptor beta chains below were found in one sample sequenced in a study of blood T cell repertoires in COVID-19. Repertoires were generated with immunoSEQ multiplex PCR, while TCRdb's copy carries only in-frame clones and drops some. This repertoire shows 90,000 to 110,000 clones, 84% found once; its top ten account for approximately 7.9%. The sample was peripheral blood. Receptor source: a woman of 80 years or more with active or convalescent COVID-19.

This rearrangement joins TRBV28 to TRBJ1-4, with D tentatively TRBD1 (6 bases). CDR1 and CDR2 from the germline V gene are MDHEN and SYDVKM. V lost 3 bases and J 6 bases, leaving 17 bases between the germline ends. The CDR3 contains 16 residues. The CDR3 loop reads CASSLGSTGMDEKLFF. For the CDR3, the DNA is TGTGCCAGCAGTTTGGGGTCTACAGGGATGGATGAAAAACTGTTTTTT.

This clone appeared once. The chain recombines TRBV19 with TRBJ2-2; 10 bases agree with TRBD1. Trimming removed 2 bases from V and 8 bases from J; junction bases left unmatched: 14. Germline CDR1 LNHDA, CDR2 SQIVND (reference sequence). The CDR3 extends over 18 amino acids. The CDR3 region is CASSIYGTGQGERGELFF. In nucleotides, the CDR3 is TGTGCCAGTAGTATATACGGGACCGGACAGGGGGAGAGGGGGGAGCTGTTTTTT.

The CDR3 here is CASTLRSRGGNTEAFF. The CDR3, as DNA: TGTGCCAGTACCCTGCGTTCAAGGGGGGGGAACACTGAAGCTTTCTTT. This rearrangement joins TRBV19 to TRBJ1-1; a possible D gene is TRBD1 (6 bases). Germline values: CDR1 LNHDA, CDR2 SQIVND (reference sequence). The CDR3 extends over 16 amino acids. Trimming removed 7 bases from V and 1 base from J, with 19 bases in between. Full variable domain (outside the CDR3, taken from reference TRBV19 and TRBJ1-1): DGGITQSPKYLFRKEGQNVTLSCEQNLNHDAMYWYRQDPGQGLRLIYYSQIVNDFQKGDIAEGYSVSREKKESFPLTVTSAQKNPTAFYLCASTLRSRGGNTEAFFGQGTRLTVV.

This clone was picked up one time. The J gene is TRBJ2-3, the V gene TRBV2; no clear D gene. This CDR3 contains 12 residues. CDR1 and CDR2 (germline): SNHLY, FYNNEI. Between the trimmed V and J ends, which lost 7 bases and 2 bases, there was a span of 7 bases. CDR3: CASTFNTDTQYF. The CDR3 bases are TGTGCCAGCACCTTTAACACAGATACGCAGTATTTT.

The sample holds one count of this clone. The V call is TRBV7-3, the J call TRBJ2-1, with 10 bases lining up with TRBD2. Germline CDR1 is SGHTA and CDR2 is FQGTGA. The ends lost 3 bases at V and 2 bases at J; junction bases unmatched: 1. This CDR3 spans 15 amino acids. This CDR3 reads CASSFTSGTYNEQFF. The CDR3 DNA reads TGTGCCAGCAGCTTTACTAGCGGGACCTACAATGAGCAGTTCTTC.

This clone was found a few times. The chain links TRBV30 to TRBJ2-1; perhaps TRBD1 as D (6 bases). Germline values: CDR1 GTSNPN, CDR2 SVGIG (reference sequence). Trimming left V 0 bases short and J 8 bases short, with 20 bases between. The CDR3 length is 16 residues. CDR3: CAWSVGERGRGYEQFF. The CDR3 bases are TGTGCCTGGAGTGTGGGGGAGAGGGGGAGAGGGTATGAGCAGTTCTTC.